This TCR beta chain was recorded in a study of blood T cells in healthy people across ages (dated by TCRdb to the mid-2010s). Study-wide context: In model experiments, roughly one uniquely barcoded TCR beta cDNA molecule per two T cells was captured by template switching. Age-related changes in TCR beta repertoire diversity were measured in the study by deep sequencing normalized with unique cDNA molecular identifiers. The donors were divided into four age groups: young (average roughly 17 years), middle-aged (about 40), aged (about 62) and long-lived (roughly 86). To avoid experimental bias, donors of different ages were spread randomly across the sequencing lanes. Using the same blood draw, the study looked at two additional independent replicas of 1 million unique cDNA reads for two donors, one aged 18 to 29 and the other aged 80 or older.

Broad study findings and their caveats: Compared with the aged group, the long-lived group had more naive CD4+ T cells, fewer expanded clones and increased TCR diversity, suggesting age selection. Observed TCR beta diversity per million T cells fell roughly linearly with age, and a significant reduction was already apparent by age roughly 40. Since profiling was done on bulk unsorted PBMCs, naive and antigen-experienced compartments could not be conclusively compared. Donor CMV infection status was unknown, potentially confounding age-related changes in expanded clonotypes. The percentage of naive T cells measured by flow cytometry correlated strongly with observed TCR beta diversity. Estimates of total diversity based on one million sequenced T cells were considered lower bounds and underestimates.

The receptor library was made with 5' RACE. The sequencing machine was an Illumina HiSeq 2500. The second PCR ran for about 6 to 12 cycles and used a J-beta primer mix along with a sample-barcoded 5' primer. A unique molecular identifier was introduced onto each TCR beta cDNA molecule by a template-switch 5' adaptor carrying 12 random nucleotides. At least 2.5 million CDR3-containing paired-end reads were obtained from each sample. All of the RNA was converted into first-strand cDNA using the Mint cDNA synthesis kit, with a TRBC-specific oligonucleotide serving as the primer. Following uracil-DNA glycosylase treatment, a first 18-cycle PCR with universal primers M1SS and BC2_uni_R was performed on all cDNA. For the original study's pipeline: For normalization, 1 million high-quality reads, each with a distinct molecular identifier, were randomly selected from each sample. Instead of being binned into consensus sequences, reads with shared molecular identifiers were discarded. MiTCR, with a Q25 quality threshold and the strictest error-elimination algorithm, was used for CDR3 identification, clonotype clustering and error correction. Lower-bound total TCR beta diversity was estimated with a nonparametric unseen species model using Euler transformation. Using fastp trimming at Q25 and MiXCR clonotype assembly, TCRdb reanalyzed the public sequencing data and kept in-frame beta chains. When rows share a CDR3 protein, they turn into one entry using the most common DNA and genes. Clone size and V and J calls follow TCRdb, not the original study. For this sample there are about 1.7 million distinct CDR3 sequences; roughly 30% appear just once. Over 7% of the sample is taken by the ten largest.

Of note for this clonotype: Its antigen is not yet known. A junction end diverges from the germline sequence, so it may reflect a read error.

The CDR3 spans 13 residues, from the cysteine through the phenylalanine. Left in the record is the CDR3 DNA by itself, 39 bases read in frame from the first base. The roughly 38 donors, aged roughly 6 to 90 years, were systemically healthy Caucasian individuals from Russia. Approximately 9.3 milliliters of peripheral blood were drawn from each donor into EDTA-treated Vacutainer tubes. Ficoll-Paque density-gradient centrifugation was used to isolate PBMCs, with at least 7 million per sample. Total RNA was extracted from PBMCs with Trizol reagent, with at least 5.5 micrograms obtained per sample. The percentages of naive CD45RAhigh/CD27high T cells were determined by flow cytometry on a PBMC aliquot from every donor.

The rearrangement combines TRBV12-3 or TRBV12-4 with TRBJ2-1; the D gene may be TRBD1 or TRBD2, since each aligns over 5 bases. Sample: blood. The receptor comes from a woman aged 25 to 39 in good health. The CDR3 reads CVSSQPDSGEQFF. The nucleotide sequence is given as TGTGTCAGCAGTCAGCCCGACAGCGGCGAGCAGTTCTTC.